A selection of T cell receptor beta chains follows, all from one sample in a study of T cell changes during pregnancy in multiple sclerosis. Data came from immunoSEQ multiplex PCR; TCRdb stores just in-frame clones and leaves some out. Seen here are just under 60,000 clones, about 91% observed once, and the top ten hold over 0.8%. The sequences come from peripheral blood, collected in the first trimester of pregnancy. These receptors came from a female donor with multiple sclerosis, enrolled in a pregnancy study. CDR3s include the opening cysteine and the closing phenylalanine or tryptophan. D genes are given only for firm matches. A row's size may be missing; if present it is once, few, many or a size class.

CDR3 length	clone size	V gene	D gene	J gene	CDR3 DNA	CDR3 protein
11	once	TRBV7-6	NA	TRBJ1-1	TGTGCCAGCAGGGACGGGGGGGAAGCTTTCTTT	CASRDGGEAFF
15	NA	TRBV7-3	TRBD2	TRBJ2-1	TGTGCCAGCAGCTTAGGGCTAGCGGGGCCCAATGAGCAGTTCTTC	CASSLGLAGPNEQFF
16	NA	TRBV7-2	TRBD1	TRBJ1-1	TGTGCCAGCAGCTTTACGGGGACGACAGGGGCCGCTGAAGCTTTCTTT	CASSFTGTTGAAEAFF
12	NA	TRBV29-1	NA	TRBJ1-2	TGCAGCGTTGAATCCGGGGGAGGCGGCTACACCTTC	CSVESGGGGYTF
12	NA	TRBV23-1	NA	TRBJ1-1	TGCGCCAGCAGCCAGGGAGGGGAAGAAGCTTTCTTT	CASSQGGEEAFF
14	NA	TRBV13	NA	TRBJ2-3	TGTGCCAGCAGCTTACGGGGGTCCACAGATACGCAGTATTTT	CASSLRGSTDTQYF
17	few	TRBV7-2	NA	TRBJ2-1	TGTGCCAGCAGCTTAGCGCTGGGGTTCGGGGGGCACAATGAGCAGTTCTTC	CASSLALGFGGHNEQFF
16	few	TRBV4-3	NA	TRBJ1-6	TGCGCCAGCAGCCAAGGGTCGCGGGTTGGTAATTCACCCCTCCACTTT	CASSQGSRVGNSPLHF
14	NA	TRBV5-1	TRBD2	TRBJ2-2	TGCGCCACCTCTAGCGGGGGCGGCACCGGGGAGCTGTTTTTT	CATSSGGGTGELFF
14	NA	TRBV7-2	NA	TRBJ2-2	TGTGCCAGCAGCTTATCAGGGTTCACCGGGGAGCTGTTTTTT	CASSLSGFTGELFF
14	NA	TRBV2	NA	TRBJ2-3	TGTGCCAGCAGAAAAACAGGGAGAACAGATACGCAGTATTTT	CASRKTGRTDTQYF
15	NA	TRBV7-9	NA	TRBJ1-5	TGTGCCAGCAGCTCCAGGACTGCCCGGGGTCAGCCCCAGCATTTT	CASSSRTARGQPQHF
14	NA	TRBV18	NA	TRBJ2-7	TGTGCCAGCTCTCCCGGGTCTACCTCCTACGAGCAGTACTTC	CASSPGSTSYEQYF